At least ten counts were recorded for the clone carrying this TCR beta chain. The antigen is unknown. The data were obtained in a study of blood T cells in healthy people across ages. With a J-beta primer mix and a sample-barcoded 5' primer, a second PCR ran 7 to 11 cycles. MiXCR, applied by TCRdb to the 5' RACE reads, yields one record per CDR3 protein. The table has around 800,000 distinct CDR3 sequences, about a quarter seen once. Trimming cost V 3 bases and J 3 bases; bases outside gene matches: 3. The CDR3 sequence is 16 residues long. The germline gives CDR1 SGDLS, CDR2 YYNGEE. Study results and limitations: Long-lived donors had more naive CD4+ cells and higher diversity than aged donors.

The same sample was also studied in work on T cells of mothers and their children. As that report states: When the second PCR was run, its M1S primer added sample barcodes and 2-4 random nucleotides.

The chain couples TRBV9 to TRBJ2-1, with 13 bases identical to TRBD2. Material: blood. This TCR derives from a boy aged 10-17 years in good health. The CDR3 bases are TGTGCCAGCAGCGGGAGACTAGCGGGGGGCTACAATGAGCAGTTCTTC. Translating gives CASSGRLAGGYNEQFF.